This T cell receptor beta chain is drawn from a study of blood T cells in healthy people across ages. Across the whole study: Capturing about one barcoded beta molecule per two T cells was achieved by template switching.

Study outcomes and limitations: Without sorted subsets, naive and antigen-experienced compartments could not be conclusively compared.

A word on this clonotype: The antigen is unknown.

A second PCR, run for about 7 to 11 cycles, used a sample-barcoded 5' primer plus a J-beta primer mix. Every molecule of cDNA carried a tag from a template-switch adaptor with 12 random nucleotides. A single record per CDR3 protein comes from TCRdb applying MiXCR to the 5' RACE reads. The sample has 1.5 million to 2 million distinct CDR3 sequences; roughly 27% are singletons. The J segment lost 5 bases and the V segment lost 2 bases, leaving 9 bases of the junction unmatched. This CDR3 region has 16 residues. Germline loops: CDR1 MGHRA, CDR2 YSYEKL. Extracted total RNA amounted to at least 5.5 micrograms for each sample.

V and J are TRBV4-1 and TRBJ2-3; 8 nucleotides match TRBD1. Material: blood. This clonotype was obtained from a woman aged 30 to 39 in good health. Here the CDR3 reads CASSQILGQGRDTQYF. The CDR3 coding sequence is TGCGCCAGCAGCCAAATATTAGGACAGGGACGAGATACGCAGTATTTT.